The entry that follows covers one T cell receptor (beta chain) sequence. The CDR3 has 14 residues. Trimming cost V 6 bases and J 3 bases, with 12 bases left between them. The sample is drawn from a study of identical twins. TCRdb re-analysed the 5' RACE reads in MiXCR, keeping a single row per CDR3 protein. This sample yields over 600,000 distinct CDR3 sequences, of which around 20% are seen a single time; 4.3% belongs to the top ten. The same data also went into a second study, on T cells expressing NK-cell markers. According to that study: Sorting was limited to alpha-beta TCR-expressing T cells with an anti-gamma-delta TCR antibody in several experiments.

This TCR came from a woman between 18 and 29 years old in good health. Sequencing was performed on PBMCs. This sequence joins TRBV12-3 or TRBV12-4 and TRBJ1-5; no clear D. CDR3 residues: CASSPGRNNQPQHF. Here the CDR3 DNA reads TGTGCCAGCAGCCCCGGCCGAAACAATCAGCCCCAGCATTTT.